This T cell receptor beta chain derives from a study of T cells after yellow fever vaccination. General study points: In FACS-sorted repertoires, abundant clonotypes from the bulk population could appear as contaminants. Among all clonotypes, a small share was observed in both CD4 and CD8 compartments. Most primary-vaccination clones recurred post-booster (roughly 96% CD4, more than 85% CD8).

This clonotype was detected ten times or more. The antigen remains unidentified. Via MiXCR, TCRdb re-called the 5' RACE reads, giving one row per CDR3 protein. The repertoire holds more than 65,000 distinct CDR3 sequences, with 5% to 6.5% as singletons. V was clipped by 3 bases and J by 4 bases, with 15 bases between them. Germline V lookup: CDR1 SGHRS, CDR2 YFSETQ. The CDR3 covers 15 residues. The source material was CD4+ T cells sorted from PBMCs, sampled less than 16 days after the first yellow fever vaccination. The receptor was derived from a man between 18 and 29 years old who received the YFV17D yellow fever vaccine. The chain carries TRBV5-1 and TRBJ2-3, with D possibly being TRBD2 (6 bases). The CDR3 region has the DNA TGCGCCAGCAGCTCTCCGACTAGGTCCTCAGATACGCAGTATTTT. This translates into CASSSPTRSSDTQYF. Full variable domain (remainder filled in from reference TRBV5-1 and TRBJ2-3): KAGVTQTPRYLIKTRGQQVTLSCSPISGHRSVSWYQQTPGQGLQFLFEYFSETQRNKGNFPGRFSGRQFSNSRSEMNVSTLELGDSALYLCASSSPTRSSDTQYFGPGTRLTVL.